This T cell receptor (beta chain) was captured in a study of T cells expressing NK-cell markers. The wider study: It was from sorted CD3+CD56+NKG2C+, CD3+CD56+NKG2C- and CD3+CD56-NKG2C+ T cells that TCR beta repertoires came.

Findings of the study overall: Dominance of the CD3+CD56-NKG2C+ fraction by these clonotypes also held in a few donors.

About this clonotype itself: Its matching antigen is unknown.

Making the TCR beta cDNA relied on 5'RACE template switching with UMIs. Using the 5' RACE reads, TCRdb records one entry per CDR3 protein without DNA. There are roughly 160,000 distinct CDR3 sequences in the sample, with around 20% held by the top ten. In germline, CDR1 is ENHRY, CDR2 SYGVKD. The CDR3 loop spans 16 amino acids. Sequenced material: blood T cells: a sorted CD56 or NKG2C T cell subset, CD4+ or CD8+ T cells, or bulk PBMC T cells (not recorded which). The V call is TRBV10-3, the J call TRBJ2-7; TCRdb selects TRBD1, and the lack of DNA leaves this call unchecked. The sequence came from a man aged 18-70 years in good health. CDR3: CAISESGKGGIGEQYF.